The next 6 T cell receptor beta chains were all read from a single sample in a study of blood T cell repertoires in COVID-19. Some clones are missing from TCRdb's copy, which holds only in-frame ones; the method was immunoSEQ multiplex PCR. In the table there are 330,000 or so clones, approximately 89% of which are singletons. The material sequenced was PBMCs or T cells enriched from blood (not recorded which). Every receptor here comes from a middle-aged man in a cohort exposed to, infected with or recovered from COVID-19 (not recorded which).

V usage is TRBV5-1 and J usage is TRBJ2-1, with TRBD2 identical over 8 bases. Trimming took 7 bases from V and 0 from J; bases not matched to a gene: 6. The CDR3 totals 15 residues. CDR1 and CDR2 (germline): SGHRS, YFSETQ. This chain's CDR3 is CASDDGTSSYNEQFF. The DNA of the CDR3 is TGCGCCAGCGACGACGGGACTAGCTCCTACAATGAGCAGTTCTTC.

This chain uses TRBV3-1 (or the pseudogene TRBV3-2) with TRBJ2-5; no firm D call. The V end lost 0 bases, the J end lost 4 bases, and 12 bases lay between the germline ends. From germline, CDR1 is LGHDT and CDR2 YNNKEL (reference sequence). This CDR3 has 15 amino acids. CDR3: CASSQDVAVIETQYF. The CDR3 DNA reads TGTGCCAGCAGCCAAGACGTTGCGGTAATAGAGACCCAGTACTTC.

This clone has more than one count but fewer than ten. The chain uses TRBV5-1 and TRBJ1-2; TRBD1 might be the D (6 bases). Germline V CDR1 and CDR2: SGHRS, YFSETQ. V was clipped by 3 bases and J by 4 bases, with 13 bases between them. The CDR3 spans 14 residues. Here the CDR3 reads CASSSEQGGYGYTF. The CDR3 DNA sequence: TGCGCCAGCAGCTCCGAACAGGGTGGCTATGGCTACACCTTC.

The chain links TRBV11-2 to TRBJ2-3, with TRBD1 as a possible D gene (5 bases). The CDR3 consists of 17 residues. Germline V gene data show CDR1 as SGHAT and CDR2 as FQNNGV. The V gene lost 6 bases and the J gene lost 1 base, with 20 bases spanning the gap. CDR3: CASSLGRRLWGTDTQYF. The DNA for the CDR3 is TGTGCCAGCAGTTTGGGGCGGCGTTTGTGGGGCACAGATACGCAGTATTTT.

This chain connects TRBV30 to TRBJ1-5; TRBD1 aligns across 8 bases. The CDR3 loop spans 14 amino acids. Trimming cost V 0 bases and J 4 bases; bases outside gene matches: 2. CDR1 is GTSNPN and CDR2 is SVGIG in the germline V gene (reference sequence). The CDR3 is CAWSVQGDNQPQHF. The CDR3 region has the DNA TGTGCCTGGAGTGTACAGGGGGATAATCAGCCCCAGCATTTT.

The chain combines TRBV7-2 with TRBJ2-7; 10 positions agree with TRBD2. With V trimmed by 1 base and J by 11 bases, 2 bases remained unmatched. Germline lookup yields CDR1 SGHTA and CDR2 FQGNSA. The CDR3 sequence is 12 residues long. The CDR3 loop is CASSLESGREYF. CDR3 DNA: TGTGCCAGCAGCTTAGAAAGCGGGAGGGAGTACTTC.